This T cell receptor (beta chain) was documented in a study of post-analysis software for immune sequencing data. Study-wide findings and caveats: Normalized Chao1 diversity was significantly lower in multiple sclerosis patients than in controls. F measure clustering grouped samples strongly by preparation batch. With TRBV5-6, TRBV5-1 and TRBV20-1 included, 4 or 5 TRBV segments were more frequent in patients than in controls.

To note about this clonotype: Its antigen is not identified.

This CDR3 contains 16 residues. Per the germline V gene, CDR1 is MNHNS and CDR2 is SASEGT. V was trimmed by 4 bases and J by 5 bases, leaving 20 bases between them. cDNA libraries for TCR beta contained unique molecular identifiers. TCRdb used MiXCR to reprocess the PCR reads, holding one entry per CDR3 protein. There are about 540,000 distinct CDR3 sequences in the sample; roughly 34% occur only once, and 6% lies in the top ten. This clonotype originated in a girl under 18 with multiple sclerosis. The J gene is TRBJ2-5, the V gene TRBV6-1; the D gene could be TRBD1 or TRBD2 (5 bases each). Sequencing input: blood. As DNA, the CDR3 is TGTGCCAGCAGTGGGCGAAGACCCTCCGGGGCGGAGACCCAGTACTTC. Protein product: CASSGRRPSGAETQYF.